The TCR beta chain under discussion was sequenced for a study of blood T cell repertoires in COVID-19. Overall study context: Some COVID-19 samples were acute and others convalescent; all came from the United States, Italy and Spain.

Categorization into cohorts depended on clinical history that participants reported. Only in-frame clones appear in the TCRdb table, and some are missing; sequencing was by immunoSEQ multiplex PCR. The sample includes some 260,000 clones, around 84% seen only once; the top ten take roughly 4%. The length of the CDR3 is 13 residues. Trimming shortened V by 7 bases and J by 7 bases, and 14 bases separated the two germline ends. Germline CDR1 MNHEY, CDR2 SVGAGI. The TCR was taken from a man under 40 with acute COVID-19. The J gene is TRBJ1-5, the V gene TRBV6-5; no clear D. What was sequenced was PBMCs or T cells enriched from blood (not recorded which). The CDR3 loop reads CASKEGKSQPQHF. As DNA, the CDR3 is TGTGCCAGCAAAGAGGGAAAGAGCCAGCCCCAGCATTTT.